A single sample is the source of the 3 T cell receptor beta chains below, sequenced in a study of a mutant IDH1 vaccine in newly diagnosed glioma. These receptors have no identified antigens. Sequenced by immunoSEQ multiplex PCR; TCRdb stores in-frame clones only, minus some. Here the sample spans around 27,000 clones, over 65% being singletons. This sample's time point: week 11, during vaccination. Mutant IDH1 20-mer peptide, at 300 ug, made up each vaccine dose, with topical imiquimod. The sample was PBMCs, taken from a glioma patient whose treatment included an IDH1 peptide vaccine. These receptors originate from a woman between 18 and 29 years old with glioma.

The V call is TRBV6-5, the J call TRBJ2-2; D unresolved. V dropped 0 bases and J dropped 4 bases, with 3 bases sitting between them. The CDR3 totals 13 residues. In germline, CDR1 is MNHEY, CDR2 SVGAGI. CDR3 sequence reads: CASSYSATGELFF. CDR3 DNA: TGTGCCAGCAGTTACTCAGCCACCGGGGAGCTGTTTTTT.

J is TRBJ1-1 and V is TRBV5-4, with D perhaps TRBD1 (6 bases). The germline CDR1 and CDR2 sequences are SGHNT and YYREEE (reference sequence). The CDR3 consists of 13 residues. V shed 0 bases and J shed 8 bases, with 11 bases lying between them. DNA of the CDR3: TGTGCCAGCAGCTTGGCCGGGGGGCGAGAAGCTTTCTTT. As protein: CASSLAGGREAFF. The variable domain in full, completed from reference TRBV5-4 and TRBJ1-1, reads ETGVTQSPTHLIKTRGQQVTLRCSSQSGHNTVSWYQQALGQGPQFIFQYYREEENGRGNFPPRFSGLQFPNYSSELNVNALELDDSALYLCASSLAGGREAFFGQGTRLTVV.

The chain employs TRBV4-3 and TRBJ2-3; D uncertain. CDR1 and CDR2 (germline): LGHNA, YSLEER. The V end lost 0 bases, the J end lost 5 bases, and 6 bases lay between the germline ends. The CDR3 has 13 amino acids. The CDR3 bases are TGCGCCAGCAGCCAAGATTGGGAAGATACGCAGTATTTT. Translating it yields CASSQDWEDTQYF.